This entry is about one T cell receptor beta chain. Its recognized antigen is unknown. Nothing much larger sits one base from this clone, and base qualities are not available. The sample belongs to a study of blood T cell repertoires in COVID-19 (dated by TCRdb to about 2020). In terms of the full investigation: Samples covering the acute and convalescent phases of COVID-19 were provided by collaborators in the United States, Italy and Spain. The material from the prospective study consisted of cDNA or gDNA derived from T cells, B-cell-depleted T cells, or PBMCs. Deeply sampled blood TCRbeta repertoires from subjects exposed to, actively infected with, or recovered from COVID-19 were included in the dataset. The repertoires were released in a freely available public database meant as a resource for research on the immune response to SARS-CoV-2. The samples were drawn from the first 160 participants of the ongoing ImmuneRACE study and from about 1,200 subjects provided by 6 global collaborators. The sample metadata nearly always contained a de-identified subject ID, COVID-19 status, age in years and sex. Where available, HLA class I and class II types were taken from metadata supplied by the sample provider and were not determined by assay-based typing.

V is cut back by 5 bases and J by 1 base, with 7 bases in the junction unmatched. CDR3 length: 15 amino acids, cysteine to phenylalanine. CDR3 DNA is the only sequence kept; it has 45 bases, read in frame from the first base. From a lookup of the germline V gene, CDR1 and CDR2 are SGHRS and YFSETQ. TCRbeta CDR3 regions were amplified from genomic DNA by means of the immunoSEQ Assay, a bias-controlled multiplex PCR. The authors' pipeline ran thus. The number of nucleated cells in each sample was estimated by amplification of reference gene primers within the assay. To quantify the absolute abundance of each unique TCRbeta CDR3 rearrangement, sequence reads were collapsed and filtered. Productive Simpson clonality was computed per sample as the square root of Simpson's diversity index over productive rearrangements. TCRdb mirrors the immuneACCESS table, restricted to in-frame sequences. Some clones are absent from its copies; in checked studies, under half trace to an unresolved V gene, and the reason for the others is unknown. That table gives V, J and clone size, and the DNA gave D and trimming. The sample has 150,000 to 200,000 clones on record, about nine tenths of them singletons. Clones ranked in the top ten supply 2.5% to 4% of the sample.

Whole blood was collected in K2EDTA tubes by collaborating institutions according to the institutions' own protocols. For TCRbeta analysis, collaborators shipped samples as frozen whole blood, isolated PBMCs, or DNA extracted from either of those sample types. Overall study results and their limits: The amount of clinical and demographic metadata varied by source and participant and was provided uncurated.

This sequence was found in a man aged 65 to 85 with acute or convalescent COVID-19. The rearranged segments are TRBV5-1 and TRBJ2-7, and TRBD1 aligns with 9 junction nucleotides. The specimen was peripheral blood. The CDR3 region has the sequence CASSFNRGPSYEQYF. The sequence in DNA is TGCGCCAGCAGTTTCAACAGGGGGCCTTCCTACGAGCAGTACTTC.